This T cell receptor (beta chain) was retrieved from a study of blood T cells in healthy people across ages. Then a second PCR, running roughly 7 to 11 cycles, was carried out with a sample-barcoded 5' primer and a J-beta primer mix. TCRdb processed the 5' RACE reads anew with MiXCR; each CDR3 protein has one entry. The top ten clones hold about 3.8% of a sample with 1.5 million to 1.8 million distinct CDR3 sequences, roughly 43% of them seen once. The germline V gene has CDR1 SGHVS and CDR2 FNYEAQ. The CDR3 sequence is 11 residues long. Whole-study results and caveats: Getting older went along with TCR beta diversity per million T cells dropping roughly linearly.

Remarks on this clonotype: The antigen is undetermined.

V usage is TRBV7-6 and J usage is TRBJ1-1; a weak D match, TRBD1 (6 bases). The sequencing sample was made of blood. The clonotype originates from a woman younger than 35 in good health. The CDR3 spells CAVVGGTEAFF. The CDR3 DNA follows: TGTGCTGTTGTAGGGGGCACTGAAGCTTTCTTT.